This entry is about one T cell receptor beta chain. What it binds is unknown. The CDR3 is made up of 13 amino acids. The junction had 7 bases not matched to a gene; V was cut back by 4 bases and J by 6 bases. Germline values: CDR1 SQVTM, CDR2 ANQGSEA. Primers for the PCR totalled 60 Vbeta and 13 Jbeta. In the original analysis: It was a later analysis that counted around 85 million unique TCR beta chains, of which about 10 million were shared. The table came from immunoSEQ multiplex PCR; TCRdb's copy has only in-frame clones and leaves some out. The V and J calls and clone size were taken over from that table, and D and trimming were inferred from the DNA. The sample records 95,000 or so clones, roughly 70% being singletons. These data originate in a study of cytomegalovirus exposure and HLA in healthy donors. Overall study results and limits: Most subjects had HLA-A and HLA-B alleles reportedly predicted accurately by TCR beta sequences.

The chain is built from TRBV29-1 and TRBJ2-3; 7 bases are a match to TRBD2. Material for sequencing was PBMCs. This clonotype originated in a woman aged 50 to 65 in good health and CMV-seropositive. CDR3 coding DNA: TGCAGCGTTGTGGTGGGGGGGGAGGATACGCAGTATTTT. Translation gives CSVVVGGEDTQYF.